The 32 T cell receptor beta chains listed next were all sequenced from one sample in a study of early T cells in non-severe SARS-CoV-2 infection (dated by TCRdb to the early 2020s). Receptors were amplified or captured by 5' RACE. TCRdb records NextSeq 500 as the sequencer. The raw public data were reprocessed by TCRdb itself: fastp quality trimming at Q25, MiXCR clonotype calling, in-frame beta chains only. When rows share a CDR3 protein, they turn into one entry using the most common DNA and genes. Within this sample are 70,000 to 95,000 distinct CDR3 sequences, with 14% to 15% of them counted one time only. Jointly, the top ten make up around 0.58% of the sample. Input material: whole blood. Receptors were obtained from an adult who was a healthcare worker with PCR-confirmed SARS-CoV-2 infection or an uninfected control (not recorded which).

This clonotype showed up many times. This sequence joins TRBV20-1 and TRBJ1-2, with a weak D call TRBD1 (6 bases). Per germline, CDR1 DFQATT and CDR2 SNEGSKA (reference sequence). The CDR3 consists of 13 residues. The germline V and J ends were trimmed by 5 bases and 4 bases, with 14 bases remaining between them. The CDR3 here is CSAPGTSSYGYTF. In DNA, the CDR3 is TGCAGTGCTCCCGGGACATCCAGCTATGGCTACACCTTC.

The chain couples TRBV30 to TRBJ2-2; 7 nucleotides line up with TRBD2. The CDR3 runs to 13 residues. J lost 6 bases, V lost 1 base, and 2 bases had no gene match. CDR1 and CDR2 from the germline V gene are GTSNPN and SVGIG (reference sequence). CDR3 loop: CAWSGAGPGELFF. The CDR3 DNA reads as TGTGCCTGGAGTGGAGCGGGGCCCGGGGAGCTGTTTTTT.

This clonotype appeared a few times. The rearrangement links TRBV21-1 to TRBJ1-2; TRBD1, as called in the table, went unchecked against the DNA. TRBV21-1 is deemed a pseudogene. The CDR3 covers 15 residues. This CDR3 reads CASSNRFPFFYGYTF. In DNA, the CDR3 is TGTGCCAGCAGCAACAGGTTCCCCTTCTTTTATGGCTACACCTTC.

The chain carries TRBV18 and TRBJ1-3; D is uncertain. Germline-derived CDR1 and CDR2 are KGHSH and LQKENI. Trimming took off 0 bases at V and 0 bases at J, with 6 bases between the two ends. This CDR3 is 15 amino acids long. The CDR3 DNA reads TGTGCCAGCTCACCACCCGCAGTCTCTGGAAACACCATATATTTT. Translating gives CASSPPAVSGNTIYF.

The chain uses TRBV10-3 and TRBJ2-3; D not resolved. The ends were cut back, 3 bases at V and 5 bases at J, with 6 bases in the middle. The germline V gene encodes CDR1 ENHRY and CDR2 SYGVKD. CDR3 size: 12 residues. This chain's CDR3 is CAISDVKDTQYF. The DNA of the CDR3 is TGTGCCATCAGTGATGTTAAAGATACGCAGTATTTT.

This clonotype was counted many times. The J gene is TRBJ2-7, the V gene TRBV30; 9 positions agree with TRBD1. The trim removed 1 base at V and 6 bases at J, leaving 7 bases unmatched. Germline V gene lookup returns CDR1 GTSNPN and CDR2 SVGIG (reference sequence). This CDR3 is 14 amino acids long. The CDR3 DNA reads TGTGCCTGGAGTGCTACAGGGGGCTCGGGCGAGCAGTACGTC. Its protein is CAWSATGGSGEQYV.

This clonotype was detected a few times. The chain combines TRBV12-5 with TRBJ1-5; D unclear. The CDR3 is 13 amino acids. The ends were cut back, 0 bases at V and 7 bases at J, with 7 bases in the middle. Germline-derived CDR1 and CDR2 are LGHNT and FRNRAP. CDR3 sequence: CASGLVPTQPQHF. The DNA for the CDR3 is TGTGCTAGTGGTTTGGTACCAACACAGCCCCAGCATTTT.

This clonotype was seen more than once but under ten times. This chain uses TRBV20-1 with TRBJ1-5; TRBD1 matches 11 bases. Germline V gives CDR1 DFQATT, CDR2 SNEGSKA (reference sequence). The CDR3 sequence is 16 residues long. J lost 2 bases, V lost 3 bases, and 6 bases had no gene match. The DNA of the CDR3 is TGCAGTGCTAGTGGGACAGGGGGAGTGGGCAATCAGCCCCAGCATTTT. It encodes CSASGTGGVGNQPQHF.

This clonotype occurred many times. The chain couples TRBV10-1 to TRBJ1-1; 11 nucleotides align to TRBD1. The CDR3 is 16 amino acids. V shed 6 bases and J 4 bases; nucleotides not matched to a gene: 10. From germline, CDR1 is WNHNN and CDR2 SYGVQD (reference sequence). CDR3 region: CASSYEKDRGLTEAFF. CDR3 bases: TGCGCCAGCAGCTACGAGAAGGACAGGGGGCTCACTGAAGCTTTCTTT.

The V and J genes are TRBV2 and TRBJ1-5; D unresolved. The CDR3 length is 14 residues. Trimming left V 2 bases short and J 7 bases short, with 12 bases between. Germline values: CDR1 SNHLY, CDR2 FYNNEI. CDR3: CASSEWALGQPQHF. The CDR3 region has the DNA TGTGCCAGCAGTGAATGGGCATTAGGGCAGCCCCAGCATTTT.

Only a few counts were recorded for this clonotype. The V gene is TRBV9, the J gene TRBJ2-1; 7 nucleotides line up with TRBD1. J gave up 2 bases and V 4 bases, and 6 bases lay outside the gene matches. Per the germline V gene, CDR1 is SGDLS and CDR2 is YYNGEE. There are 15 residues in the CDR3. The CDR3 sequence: CASSPFGTAYNEQFF. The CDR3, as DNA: TGTGCCAGCAGCCCTTTTGGGACAGCCTACAATGAGCAGTTCTTC.

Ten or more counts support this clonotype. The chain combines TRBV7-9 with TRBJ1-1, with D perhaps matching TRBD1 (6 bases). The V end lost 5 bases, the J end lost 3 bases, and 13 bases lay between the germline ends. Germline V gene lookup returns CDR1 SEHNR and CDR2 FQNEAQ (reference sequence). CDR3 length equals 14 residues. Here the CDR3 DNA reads TGTGCCAGCAGCCAAGGGGGGCTCTACACTGAAGCTTTCTTT. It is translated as CASSQGGLYTEAFF.

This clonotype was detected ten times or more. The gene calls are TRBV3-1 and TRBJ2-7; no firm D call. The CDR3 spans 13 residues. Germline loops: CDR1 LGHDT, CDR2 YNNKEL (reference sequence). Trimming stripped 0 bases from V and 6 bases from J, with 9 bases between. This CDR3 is CASSQDSESEQYV. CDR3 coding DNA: TGTGCCAGCAGCCAAGATAGTGAGAGCGAGCAGTACGTC.

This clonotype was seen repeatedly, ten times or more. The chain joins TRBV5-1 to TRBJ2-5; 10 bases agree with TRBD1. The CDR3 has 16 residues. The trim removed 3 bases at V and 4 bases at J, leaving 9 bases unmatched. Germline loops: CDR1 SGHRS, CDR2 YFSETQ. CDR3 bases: TGCGCCAGCAGCTACTCGGGACAGGGGTCGGGAGAGACCCAGTACTTC. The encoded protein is CASSYSGQGSGETQYF.

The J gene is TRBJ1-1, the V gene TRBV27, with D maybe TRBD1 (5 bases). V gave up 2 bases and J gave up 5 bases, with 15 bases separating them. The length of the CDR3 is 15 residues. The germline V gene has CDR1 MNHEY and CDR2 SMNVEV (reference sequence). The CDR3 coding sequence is TGTGCCAGCAGTTTAAATGGGGCTGTGGGGACTGAAGCTTTCTTT. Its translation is CASSLNGAVGTEAFF.

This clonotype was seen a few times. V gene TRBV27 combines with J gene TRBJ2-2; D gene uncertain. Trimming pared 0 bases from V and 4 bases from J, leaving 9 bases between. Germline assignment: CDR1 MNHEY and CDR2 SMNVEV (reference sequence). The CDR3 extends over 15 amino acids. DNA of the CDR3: TGTGCCAGCAGTTTATCGATATGGACCACCGGGGAGCTGTTTTTT. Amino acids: CASSLSIWTTGELFF.

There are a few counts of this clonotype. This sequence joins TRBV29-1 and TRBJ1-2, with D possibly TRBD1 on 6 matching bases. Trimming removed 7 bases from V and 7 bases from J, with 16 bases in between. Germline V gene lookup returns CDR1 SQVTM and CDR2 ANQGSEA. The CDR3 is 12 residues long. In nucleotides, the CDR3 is TGCAGCGCCGGGGGCGTTGTCGGTGGCTACACCTTC. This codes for CSAGGVVGGYTF.

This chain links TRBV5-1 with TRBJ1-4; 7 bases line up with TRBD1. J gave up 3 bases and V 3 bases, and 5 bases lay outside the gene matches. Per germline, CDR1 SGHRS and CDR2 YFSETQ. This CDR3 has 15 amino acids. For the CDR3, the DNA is TGCGCCAGCAGCTCACAGGGGTATGCTAATGAAAAACTGTTTTTT. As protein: CASSSQGYANEKLFF.

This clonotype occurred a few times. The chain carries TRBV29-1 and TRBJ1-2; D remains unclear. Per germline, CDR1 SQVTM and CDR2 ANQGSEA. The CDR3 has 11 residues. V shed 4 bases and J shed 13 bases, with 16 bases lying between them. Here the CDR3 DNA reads TGCAGCGTTGTAGGTCCTAACCCGCCCACCTTC. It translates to CSVVGPNPPTF.

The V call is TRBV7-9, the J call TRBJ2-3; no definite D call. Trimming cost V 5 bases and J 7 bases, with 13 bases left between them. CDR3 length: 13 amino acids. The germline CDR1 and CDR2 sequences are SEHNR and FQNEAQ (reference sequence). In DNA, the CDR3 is TGTGCCAGCAGCCCAACCGTAGTGAATACGCAGTATTTT. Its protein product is CASSPTVVNTQYF.

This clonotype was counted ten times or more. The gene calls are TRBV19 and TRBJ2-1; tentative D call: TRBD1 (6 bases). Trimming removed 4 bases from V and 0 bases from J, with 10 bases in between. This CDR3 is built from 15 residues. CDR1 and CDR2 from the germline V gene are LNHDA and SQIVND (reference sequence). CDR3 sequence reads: CASSKGQHSYNEQFF. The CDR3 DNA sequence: TGTGCCAGTAGTAAGGGACAACACTCCTACAATGAGCAGTTCTTC.

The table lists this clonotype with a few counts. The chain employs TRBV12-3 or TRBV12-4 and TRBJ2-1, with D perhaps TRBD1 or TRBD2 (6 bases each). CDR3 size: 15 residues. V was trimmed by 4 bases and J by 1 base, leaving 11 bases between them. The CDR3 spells CASSSRGASYNEQFF. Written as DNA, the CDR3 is TGTGCCAGCAGTTCAAGGGGGGCTTCCTACAATGAGCAGTTCTTC.

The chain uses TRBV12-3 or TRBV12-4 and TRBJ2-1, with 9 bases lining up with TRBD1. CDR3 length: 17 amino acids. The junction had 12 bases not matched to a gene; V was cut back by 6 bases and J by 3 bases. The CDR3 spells CASSKPRQGDSYNEQFF. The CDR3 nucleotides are TGTGCCAGCAGCAAGCCTAGACAGGGGGATAGCTACAATGAGCAGTTCTTC.

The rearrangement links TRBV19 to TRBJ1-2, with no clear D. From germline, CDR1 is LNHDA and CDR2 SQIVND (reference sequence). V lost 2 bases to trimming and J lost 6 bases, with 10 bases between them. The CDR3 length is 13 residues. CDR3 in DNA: TGTGCCAGTAGTATATCGGGGATTGATGGCTACACCTTC. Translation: CASSISGIDGYTF.

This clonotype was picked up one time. The CDR3 coding sequence is TGTGCCAGCAACCCCCCGGGCGCTAACTATGGCTACACCTTC. This gives the protein CASNPPGANYGYTF. The chain employs TRBV6-6 and TRBJ1-2; no reliable D call. Germline lookup yields CDR1 MNHNY and CDR2 SVGAGI (reference sequence). The V and J ends lost 7 bases and 0 bases respectively, with 12 bases between them. This CDR3 has 14 residues.

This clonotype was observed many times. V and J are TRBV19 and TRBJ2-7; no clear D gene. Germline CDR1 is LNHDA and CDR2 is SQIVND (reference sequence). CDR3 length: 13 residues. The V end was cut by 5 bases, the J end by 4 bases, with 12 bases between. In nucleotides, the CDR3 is TGTGCCAGTAGTCTCAGCGTGGGGTACGAGCAGTACGTC. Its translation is CASSLSVGYEQYV.

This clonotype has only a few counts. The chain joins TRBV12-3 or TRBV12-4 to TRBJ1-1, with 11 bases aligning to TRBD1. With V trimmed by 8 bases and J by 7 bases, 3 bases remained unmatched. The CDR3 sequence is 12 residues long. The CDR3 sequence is CASGQGAGEAFF. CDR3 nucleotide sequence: TGTGCCAGCGGACAGGGGGCAGGTGAAGCTTTCTTT.

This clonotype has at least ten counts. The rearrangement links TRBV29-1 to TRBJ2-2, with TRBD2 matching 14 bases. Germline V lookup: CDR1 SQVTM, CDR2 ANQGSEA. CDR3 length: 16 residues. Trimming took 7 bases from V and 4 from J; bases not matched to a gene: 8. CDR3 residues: CSATTSGGALTGELFF. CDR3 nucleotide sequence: TGCAGCGCCACGACTAGCGGGGGGGCTCTCACCGGGGAGCTGTTTTTT.

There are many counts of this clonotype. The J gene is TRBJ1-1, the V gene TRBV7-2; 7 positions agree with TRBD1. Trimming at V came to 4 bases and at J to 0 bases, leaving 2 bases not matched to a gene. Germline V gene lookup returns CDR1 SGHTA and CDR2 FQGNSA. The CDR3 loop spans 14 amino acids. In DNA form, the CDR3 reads TGTGCCAGCAGCTCCGGGACAGTGAACACTGAAGCTTTCTTT. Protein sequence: CASSSGTVNTEAFF.

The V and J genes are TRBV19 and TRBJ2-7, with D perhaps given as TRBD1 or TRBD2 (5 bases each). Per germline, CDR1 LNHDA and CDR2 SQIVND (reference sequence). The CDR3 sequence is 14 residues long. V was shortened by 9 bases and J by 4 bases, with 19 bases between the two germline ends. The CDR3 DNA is TGTGCCAGCACCGATCCGGGACCCCCATACGAGCAGTACGTC. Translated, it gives CASTDPGPPYEQYV.

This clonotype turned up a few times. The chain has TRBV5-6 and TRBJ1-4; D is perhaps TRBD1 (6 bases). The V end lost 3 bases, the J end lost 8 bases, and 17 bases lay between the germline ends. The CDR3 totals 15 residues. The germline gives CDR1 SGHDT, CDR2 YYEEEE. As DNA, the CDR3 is TGTGCCAGCAGCTGGGCCGGGACACACAGAGAAAAACTGTTTTTT. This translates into CASSWAGTHREKLFF.

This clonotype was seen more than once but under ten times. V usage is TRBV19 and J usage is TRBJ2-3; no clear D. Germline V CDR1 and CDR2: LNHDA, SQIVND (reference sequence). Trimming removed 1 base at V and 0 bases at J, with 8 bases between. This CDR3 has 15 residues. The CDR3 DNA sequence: TGTGCCAGTAGTATAGCACCGGTTAGCACAGATACGCAGTATTTT. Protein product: CASSIAPVSTDTQYF.